This is a list of T cell receptor beta chains from one sample in a study of shared clonotypes between healthy human individuals. The protocol was immunoSEQ multiplex PCR, while the TCRdb copy is restricted to in-frame clones and leaves out a portion. Of hundreds of thousands of clones listed, roughly 96% were seen once; the top ten hold around 0.1%. The specimen sequenced was naive CD8+ T cells sorted from blood. Receptors originate from a woman under 40 in good health. The CDR3 runs from the conserved cysteine through the conserved F or W. D genes are given only for firm matches. Expanded clones are given a class, and other clones once, few, many or no size at all.

cdr3_aa	cdr3_nt	d_call	clone_size	v_call	j_call
CSVVFSREGVDNEQFF	TGCAGCGTTGTTTTCTCCCGGGAGGGTGTCGACAATGAGCAGTTCTTC	TRBD2	NA	TRBV29-1	TRBJ2-1
CASSKDVSYEQYF	TGTGCCAGCAGCAAAGACGTTTCCTACGAGCAGTACTTC	NA	NA	TRBV7-9	TRBJ2-7
CASRAYRGVGDTQYF	TGTGCCAGCAGAGCCTATCGCGGGGTGGGAGATACGCAGTATTTT	NA	once	TRBV27	TRBJ2-3
CASSPETGHWVETQYF	TGTGCCAGTAGTCCAGAGACAGGGCACTGGGTGGAGACCCAGTACTTC	TRBD1	NA	TRBV19	TRBJ2-5
CASSESPDTGELFF	TGTGCCAGCAGTGAGAGTCCCGACACCGGGGAGCTGTTTTTT	NA	NA	TRBV25-1	TRBJ2-2
CASSQGGWEQYF	TGTGCCAGCAGCCAGGGCGGGTGGGAGCAGTACTTC	NA	NA	TRBV7-9	TRBJ2-7
CASKSAAMGSGNTIYF	TGTGCCAGCAAGAGCGCAGCGATGGGGTCTGGAAACACCATATATTTT	NA	NA	TRBV28	TRBJ1-3
CASRANGMDEQYF	TGTGCCAGCAGAGCTAATGGTATGGACGAGCAGTACTTC	NA	NA	TRBV28	TRBJ2-7
CASSEWPGGFSTDTQYF	TGTGCCAGCAGTGAGTGGCCGGGGGGTTTTAGCACAGATACGCAGTATTTT	TRBD2	NA	TRBV2	TRBJ2-3
CASSLYSSGSSEQYF	TGTGCCAGCAGTTTATATAGTAGCGGGAGTAGTGAGCAGTACTTC	TRBD2	NA	TRBV28	TRBJ2-7
CASSSPVGDEQFF	TGTGCCAGCAGTTCCCCAGTAGGGGATGAGCAGTTCTTC	NA	NA	TRBV27	TRBJ2-1
CASSWDRGHEQYF	TGTGCCAGCAGCTGGGACAGGGGGCACGAGCAGTACTTC	TRBD1	NA	TRBV5-4	TRBJ2-7
CASSQEWRGTEAFF	TGTGCCAGCAGCCAGGAGTGGCGGGGCACTGAAGCTTTCTTT	NA	NA	TRBV5-4	TRBJ1-1
CASSVFPTPPDYNEQFF	TGTGCCAGCAGCGTATTCCCCACGCCTCCGGACTACAATGAGCAGTTCTTC	NA	NA	TRBV9	TRBJ2-1
CASSTRGAGELFF	TGTGCCAGCAGTACCCGGGGGGCCGGGGAGCTGTTTTTT	TRBD2	once	TRBV27	TRBJ2-2
CSVEKGERMNTEAFF	TGCAGCGTTGAGAAAGGGGAACGGATGAACACTGAAGCTTTCTTT	NA	NA	TRBV29-1	TRBJ1-1
CSVEDGVKQFTDTQYF	TGCAGCGTTGAAGACGGGGTCAAACAGTTCACAGATACGCAGTATTTT	NA	NA	TRBV29-1	TRBJ2-3
CASSPGRDSTDTQYF	TGTGCCAGCAGCCCCGGGAGGGATAGCACAGATACGCAGTATTTT	TRBD2	NA	TRBV2	TRBJ2-3
CASSLRSGLAGEEADTQYF	TGTGCCAGCAGTTTAAGGTCCGGACTAGCGGGAGAGGAGGCAGATACGCAGTATTTT	TRBD2	NA	TRBV27	TRBJ2-3
CASTTPDRRNTEAFF	TGTGCCAGTACGACTCCGGACAGAAGGAACACTGAAGCTTTCTTT	NA	NA	TRBV19	TRBJ1-1
CATSGGAGYEQYF	TGTGCCACCAGCGGCGGGGCTGGGTACGAGCAGTACTTC	NA	NA	TRBV15	TRBJ2-7
CASSPSVAYEQYF	TGTGCCAGCAGCCCTTCAGTGGCTTACGAGCAGTACTTC	NA	NA	TRBV5-6	TRBJ2-7
CASSTGTEETQYF	TGTGCCAGCAGTACCGGGACAGAAGAGACCCAGTACTTC	TRBD1	NA	TRBV6-5	TRBJ2-5
CASSEEGGMNQPQHF	TGTGCCAGCAGTGAAGAAGGGGGCATGAATCAGCCCCAGCATTTT	TRBD1	once	TRBV2	TRBJ1-5
CASSGEQCNQPQHF	TGCGCCAGCAGTGGCGAGCAGTGCAATCAGCCCCAGCATTTT	NA	few	TRBV10-1	TRBJ1-5
CASSGTMWDRGQASNQPQHF	TGTGCCAGCAGTGGGACAATGTGGGACAGGGGACAAGCTAGCAATCAGCCCCAGCATTTT	TRBD1	NA	TRBV28	TRBJ1-5
CASSIGTGELFF	TGTGCCAGCAGCATAGGGACCGGGGAGCTGTTTTTT	NA	NA	TRBV7-9	TRBJ2-2
CASSAGVYTEAFF	TGTGCCAGTAGTGCAGGAGTATACACTGAAGCTTTCTTT	NA	NA	TRBV19	TRBJ1-1
CASRQLLTYTNEKLFF	TGCGCCAGCAGACAGCTATTGACATATACTAATGAAAAACTGTTTTTT	NA	NA	TRBV4-1	TRBJ1-4
CASSQTGTGLYLGNTIYF	TGCGCCAGCAGCCAGACCGGGACAGGGCTCTATCTGGGAAACACCATATATTTT	TRBD1	NA	TRBV4-1	TRBJ1-3
CASSMTSGNTYNEQFF	TGTGCCAGTAGTATGACTAGCGGTAATACTTACAATGAGCAGTTCTTC	TRBD2	once	TRBV19	TRBJ2-1
CASSLEAGEYNEQFF	TGTGCCAGCAGCTTAGAGGCAGGGGAATACAATGAGCAGTTCTTC	NA	NA	TRBV13	TRBJ2-1
CAWSAGQGVYGYTF	TGTGCCTGGAGTGCAGGACAGGGAGTTTATGGCTACACCTTC	TRBD1	NA	TRBV30	TRBJ1-2
CASSLYRGQITGELFF	TGTGCCAGCAGTTTATACCGGGGACAGATCACCGGGGAGCTGTTTTTT	TRBD1	NA	TRBV27	TRBJ2-2
CASKTGQGGEKLFF	TGTGCCAGCAAGACTGGACAGGGCGGTGAAAAACTGTTTTTT	TRBD1	NA	TRBV27	TRBJ1-4
CASSLVETETQYF	TGTGCCAGCAGCTTGGTCGAGACCGAGACCCAGTACTTC	NA	NA	TRBV5-4	TRBJ2-5
CASSEGGRSRMGEQFF	TGTGCCAGCAGTGAAGGCGGGAGGTCCCGAATGGGTGAGCAGTTCTTC	TRBD2	NA	TRBV2	TRBJ2-1
CASRDSYNEQFF	TGTGCCAGCAGGGACTCCTACAATGAGCAGTTCTTC	NA	NA	TRBV27	TRBJ2-1
CASSSPRSRGEGREQFF	TGTGCCAGCAGCTCACCCCGTTCGCGCGGTGAGGGTCGTGAGCAGTTCTTC	NA	NA	TRBV7-9	TRBJ2-1
CASSNTGVLLMNTEAFF	TGTGCCAGCAGTAATACAGGGGTGTTATTAATGAACACTGAAGCTTTCTTT	NA	NA	TRBV21-1	TRBJ1-1